The next 8 T cell receptor beta chains were all read from a single sample in a study of early T cells in non-severe SARS-CoV-2 infection. TCRdb reprocessed the 5' RACE reads with MiXCR, giving one entry per CDR3 protein. The sample lists 50,000 or so distinct CDR3 sequences, around 5.6% seen once, with just over 4.5% in the top ten. The source material was whole blood. These receptor sequences come from an adult who was a healthcare worker with PCR-confirmed SARS-CoV-2 infection or an uninfected control (not recorded which).

This clonotype appeared many times. CDR3 DNA sequence: TGTGCCATCAGCCTTTTGGAGGGGCGCGATGGCTACACCTTC. Encoded protein: CAISLLEGRDGYTF. V gene TRBV10-3 combines with J gene TRBJ1-2; possible D gene TRBD1, 5 bases. The CDR3 is 14 residues long. The ends were cut back, 6 bases at V and 6 bases at J, with 17 bases in the middle. CDR1 is ENHRY and CDR2 is SYGVKD in the germline V gene.

The chain employs TRBV12-3 or TRBV12-4 and TRBJ1-3; TRBD1 is a possible D gene (5 bases). The CDR3 length is 14 residues. Trimming cost V 8 bases and J 0 bases, with 11 bases left between them. In nucleotides, the CDR3 is TGTGCCAGCCTTCTGGGGGGCTCTGGAAACACCATATATTTT. Protein product: CASLLGGSGNTIYF.

The table lists this clonotype with many counts. V usage is TRBV4-3 and J usage is TRBJ2-1; 8 bases fit TRBD1. Germline loops: CDR1 LGHNA, CDR2 YSLEER. This CDR3 is built from 16 residues. V dropped 4 bases and J dropped 6; count of bases not matched to a gene: 11. The CDR3 loop is CASSPHRGFSGNEQFF. CDR3 DNA sequence: TGCGCCAGCAGCCCTCACAGGGGGTTTTCTGGCAATGAGCAGTTCTTC.

The chain employs TRBV20-1 and TRBJ2-7, with D perhaps given as TRBD1 or TRBD2 (5 bases each). Germline CDR1 and CDR2: DFQATT and SNEGSKA (reference sequence). Trimming stripped 1 base from V and 2 bases from J, with 12 bases between. CDR3 length: 14 amino acids. The DNA for the CDR3 is TGCAGTGCTAGAGTGGGGCAAGCGGCCTACGAGCAGTACTTC. Its protein product is CSARVGQAAYEQYF.

This clonotype has ten or more counts. The rearrangement joins TRBV27 to TRBJ1-6; 10 positions match TRBD1. The V gene end was trimmed by 6 bases and the J gene end by 7 bases; junction bases not matched to a gene: 6. The germline V gene has CDR1 MNHEY and CDR2 SMNVEV (reference sequence). This CDR3 is built from 15 residues. CDR3: CASSQRGQGNSPLHF. CDR3 coding DNA: TGTGCCAGCAGCCAAAGGGGACAGGGGAATTCACCCCTCCACTTT.

The chain is built from TRBV4-3 and TRBJ2-3, with D perhaps matching TRBD2 (7 bases). There are 12 residues in the CDR3. The V end was cut by 3 bases, the J end by 11 bases, with 12 bases between. CDR1 and CDR2 from the germline V gene are LGHNA and YSLEER. CDR3 region: CASSHGRGGQYF. The CDR3 DNA is TGCGCCAGCAGCCATGGAAGGGGGGGGCAGTATTTT.

This clonotype has at least ten counts. The chain has TRBV5-6 and TRBJ1-5, with D hard to call. Trimming shortened V by 0 bases and J by 7 bases, and 8 bases separated the two germline ends. The CDR3 is 13 amino acids. CDR1 SGHDT and CDR2 YYEEEE come from the germline V gene. CDR3 protein: CASSLASSQPQHF. CDR3 sequence (DNA): TGTGCCAGCAGCTTGGCTAGCAGCCAGCCCCAGCATTTT.

This clonotype was counted only a few times. The chain combines TRBV6-2 or TRBV6-3 with TRBJ2-1, with 7 bases fitting TRBD1. CDR3 length: 14 residues. Germline lookup yields CDR1 MNHEY and CDR2 SVGEGT. V was clipped by 4 bases and J by 5 bases; unmatched bases: 5. The DNA of the CDR3 is TGTGCCAGCAGTTTGATCAGGGGGAACAATGAGCAGTTCTTC. It translates to CASSLIRGNNEQFF.